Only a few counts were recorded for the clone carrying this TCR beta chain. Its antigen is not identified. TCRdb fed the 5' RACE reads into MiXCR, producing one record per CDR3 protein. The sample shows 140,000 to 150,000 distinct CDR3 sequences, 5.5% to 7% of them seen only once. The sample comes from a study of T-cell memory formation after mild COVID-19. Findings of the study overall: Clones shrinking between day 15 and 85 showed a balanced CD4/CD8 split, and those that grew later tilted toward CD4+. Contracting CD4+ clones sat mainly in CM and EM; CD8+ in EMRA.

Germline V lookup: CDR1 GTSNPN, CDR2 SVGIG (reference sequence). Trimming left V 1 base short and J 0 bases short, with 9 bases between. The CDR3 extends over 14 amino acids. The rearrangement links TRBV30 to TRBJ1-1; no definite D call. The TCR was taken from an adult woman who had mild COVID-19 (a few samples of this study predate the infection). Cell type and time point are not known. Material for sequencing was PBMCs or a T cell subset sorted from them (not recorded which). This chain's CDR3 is CAWSGLVMNTEAFF. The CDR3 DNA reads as TGTGCCTGGAGTGGACTCGTTATGAACACTGAAGCTTTCTTT.